Listed here are 29 T cell receptor beta chains from one sample, sequenced in a study of blood T cells in healthy people across ages. A second PCR of 7 to 11 cycles used a sample-barcoded 5' primer and a J-beta primer mix. TCRdb reanalysed the 5' RACE reads using MiXCR and keeps one entry per CDR3 protein. This sample has about 1.7 million distinct CDR3 sequences, with roughly 27% found just once. The specimen was blood. These receptors all stem from a woman aged 30 to 39 in good health.

A word on this clonotype: With a much larger clone just one base away, this may be a read error. The J gene is TRBJ2-7, the V gene TRBV7-2; 12 bases align to TRBD2. Per the germline V gene, CDR1 is SGHTA and CDR2 is FQGNSA. V lost 3 bases, J lost 4 bases, and 10 bases stayed unmatched. CDR3 size: 17 residues. The CDR3, as DNA: TGTGCCAGCAGCTTCGGACTAGCGGGAATTTCAGTATACGAGCAGTACTTC. Its protein product is CASSFGLAGISVYEQYF.

This clonotype was seen at least ten times. For the CDR3, the DNA is TGTGCCAGCAGTTTAATACTGAACCACAATGAGCAGTTCTTC. Translated: CASSLILNHNEQFF. V is TRBV28 and J is TRBJ2-1, with D unresolved. The V gene's germline CDR1 is MDHEN and CDR2 SYDVKM. This CDR3 spans 14 amino acids. V dropped 2 bases and J dropped 5 bases, with 10 bases sitting between them.

This clonotype was seen more than once but under ten times. The chain combines TRBV30 with TRBJ2-3; a weak D match, TRBD2 (6 bases). Trimming stripped 8 bases from V and 4 bases from J, with 16 bases between. CDR3 size: 13 residues. Germline CDR1 and CDR2: GTSNPN and SVGIG (reference sequence). CDR3 DNA sequence: TGTGCCCGTACGGCGGGGAACTCAGATACGCAGTATTTT. Its protein is CARTAGNSDTQYF.

With respect to this clonotype: A junction end diverges from the germline sequence, so it may reflect a read error. The chain combines TRBV5-6 with TRBJ2-7, with a tentative D call TRBD2 (6 bases). The CDR3 consists of 17 residues. Germline V gives CDR1 SGHDT, CDR2 YYEEEE. The DNA of the CDR3 is TGTGCCGGCAGCTTGGTTCGTAGCGGAGGTTCCTCCTACGAGCAGTACTTC. This sequence encodes CAGSLVRSGGSSYEQYF.

This clonotype was detected only a few times. The gene calls are TRBV12-3 or TRBV12-4 and TRBJ1-1; no reliable D call. The CDR3 loop spans 10 amino acids. Trimming pared 2 bases from V and 8 bases from J, leaving 3 bases between. The CDR3 DNA sequence: TGTGCCAGCAGTTTACGGGAAGCTTTCTTT. This codes for CASSLREAFF.

This chain joins TRBV2 and TRBJ1-4, with D possibly TRBD1 on 6 matching bases. CDR1 and CDR2 from the germline V gene are SNHLY and FYNNEI. Trimming removed 4 bases from V and 4 bases from J, with 13 bases in between. CDR3 length equals 15 residues. This chain's CDR3 is CASSGGATDNEKLFF. In nucleotides, the CDR3 is TGTGCCAGCAGTGGGGGGGCGACAGATAATGAAAAACTGTTTTTT.

This clonotype has a count of ten or more. This chain links TRBV7-2 with TRBJ2-7, with 7 bases matching TRBD1. J lost 2 bases, V lost 5 bases, and 12 bases had no gene match. This CDR3 spans 16 amino acids. The germline V gene has CDR1 SGHTA and CDR2 FQGNSA. This CDR3 is CASSPLTGTLTYEQYF. CDR3 nucleotide sequence: TGTGCCAGCAGCCCACTGACAGGGACCCTAACCTACGAGCAGTACTTC.

Here the CDR3 DNA reads TGTGCCAGCACCCCAAGCAGATTACAAGAGACCCAGTACTTC. This translates into CASTPSRLQETQYF. The chain joins TRBV7-6 to TRBJ2-5, with D uncertain. CDR3 length: 14 amino acids. V shed 7 bases and J shed 2 bases, with 14 bases lying between them. CDR1 is SGHVS and CDR2 is FNYEAQ in the germline V gene.

The V and J genes are TRBV20-1 and TRBJ2-3; D call uncertain. Germline CDR1 and CDR2: DFQATT and SNEGSKA (reference sequence). V shed 6 bases and J shed 5 bases, with 12 bases lying between them. This CDR3 has 12 amino acids. The CDR3 is CSAPAGLDTQYF. The CDR3 DNA is TGCAGTGCCCCCGCCGGGTTAGATACGCAGTATTTT.

This clonotype was found a few times. The chain carries TRBV5-1 and TRBJ2-7; D uncertain. The V gene's germline CDR1 is SGHRS and CDR2 YFSETQ. V was cut by 1 base and J by 5 bases, with 13 bases left in between. This CDR3 is 14 amino acids long. CDR3 bases: TGCGCCAGCAGCTTGCGCCAGGCTCTGCACGAGCAGTACTTC. Translated, it gives CASSLRQALHEQYF.

This clonotype was picked up many times. This chain links TRBV4-1 with TRBJ2-5, with 9 positions matching TRBD1. Germline assignment: CDR1 MGHRA and CDR2 YSYEKL. The CDR3 is 15 residues long. The junction had 6 bases not matched to a gene; V was cut back by 3 bases and J by 4 bases. The CDR3 DNA reads as TGCGCCAGCAGCCACTCGTTGGGACAGGGAGAGACCCAGTACTTC. It codes for CASSHSLGQGETQYF.

In its sample, this clonotype was seen a few times. Given a much more abundant clone one base away, this may be a read error. V usage is TRBV4-2 and J usage is TRBJ2-5, with a weak D call TRBD1 (5 bases). In germline, CDR1 is LGHNA, CDR2 YNFKEQ. The CDR3 runs 14 residues. The CDR3 spells CAGSQGAIQETQYF. The CDR3 DNA is TGTGCCGGCAGCCAAGGGGCGATCCAAGAGACCCAGTACTTC.

This clonotype has a single count. The chain employs TRBV6-6 and TRBJ1-1, with D hard to call. Trimming took off 0 bases at V and 0 bases at J, with 8 bases between the two ends. Germline loops: CDR1 MNHNY, CDR2 SVGAGI (reference sequence). The CDR3 extends over 15 amino acids. CDR3 bases: TGTGCCAGCAGTTACTCGAGTCGGCTGAACACTGAAGCTTTCTTT. The encoded protein is CASSYSSRLNTEAFF.

This sequence joins TRBV7-9 and TRBJ2-1, with D perhaps TRBD1 or TRBD2 (5 bases each). This CDR3 has 16 amino acids. Germline V gene data show CDR1 as SEHNR and CDR2 as FQNEAQ (reference sequence). The germline V and J ends were trimmed by 0 bases and 5 bases, with 14 bases remaining between them. The CDR3 spells CASSLALGGRDNEQFF. The CDR3 DNA is TGTGCCAGCAGCTTAGCGCTTGGGGGTAGGGACAATGAGCAGTTCTTC.

This chain connects TRBV6-5 to TRBJ2-3; 11 nucleotides line up with TRBD1. The CDR3 length is 15 residues. Germline values: CDR1 MNHEY, CDR2 SVGAGI. Germline trimming cut 6 bases from V and 2 bases from J; bases unmatched to any gene: 4. As DNA, the CDR3 is TGTGCCAGCAGCCGGACAGGGGGCACCACAGATACGCAGTATTTT. It codes for CASSRTGGTTDTQYF.

The chain employs TRBV20-1 and TRBJ2-7, with D maybe TRBD2 (5 bases). V lost 4 bases, J lost 0 bases, and 13 bases lay in between. The germline CDR1 and CDR2 sequences are DFQATT and SNEGSKA (reference sequence). The CDR3 covers 14 residues. CDR3 sequence reads: CSATDWRSSYEQYF. CDR3 in DNA: TGCAGTGCTACTGATTGGAGGAGCTCCTACGAGCAGTACTTC.

At least ten counts were recorded for this clonotype. The V call is TRBV6-5, the J call TRBJ2-7, with 8 bases identical to TRBD1. J lost 4 bases, V lost 4 bases, and 12 bases had no gene match. Germline V gives CDR1 MNHEY, CDR2 SVGAGI. This CDR3 has 16 residues. This CDR3 is CASSSLDRGRWYEQYF. In DNA, the CDR3 is TGTGCCAGCAGTTCCTTAGACAGGGGAAGATGGTACGAGCAGTACTTC.

Note on this clonotype: A read error may produce the germline difference seen at one junction end. The genes are TRBV9 and TRBJ2-5, with a possible D match to TRBD1 (5 bases). This CDR3 is built from 15 residues. CDR1 and CDR2 from the germline V gene are SGDLS and YYNGEE. CDR3 in DNA: TGTGCCAGCAGTGTAGGGGCAGGTCTAGGGGAGACCCAGTACTTC. Its protein product is CASSVGAGLGETQYF.

The gene calls are TRBV5-4 and TRBJ2-3; 7 nucleotides match TRBD1. The germline gives CDR1 SGHNT, CDR2 YYREEE (reference sequence). The CDR3 is 15 residues long. After removal of 4 bases from V and 3 bases from J, the junction contained 8 bases not matched to a gene. CDR3 residues: CASSPIPTGTDTQYF. CDR3 nucleotide sequence: TGTGCCAGCAGCCCCATTCCGACAGGGACAGATACGCAGTATTTT.

This sequence joins TRBV3-1 and TRBJ2-7, with a weak D call TRBD2 (7 bases). Trimming shortened V by 0 bases and J by 2 bases, and 17 bases separated the two germline ends. From germline, CDR1 is LGHDT and CDR2 YNNKEL (reference sequence). There are 17 residues in the CDR3. CDR3 residues: CASSQDGGGGGPYEQYF. In DNA form, the CDR3 reads TGTGCCAGCAGCCAAGATGGGGGGGGCGGGGGCCCCTACGAGCAGTACTTC.

A remark on this clonotype: A read error is possible here, since a much larger clone lies one base away. This chain joins TRBV2 and TRBJ2-7; 8 bases align to TRBD1. Germline V gene lookup returns CDR1 SNHLY and CDR2 FYNNEI. The CDR3 is 15 residues long. The CDR3 nucleotides read TGTGCCGGCAGCCTGGACAGGGCGACTTACTACGAGCAGTACTTC. Translated, it gives CAGSLDRATYYEQYF.

The genes are TRBV12-3 or TRBV12-4 and TRBJ1-2, with 8 bases fitting TRBD1. V lost 5 bases, J lost 5 bases, and 4 bases stayed unmatched. The CDR3 is 13 amino acids. The CDR3: CASSMTGVYGYTF. The DNA of the CDR3 is TGTGCCAGCAGTATGACAGGGGTATATGGCTACACCTTC.

This clonotype was detected only a few times. The chain recombines TRBV20-1 with TRBJ2-7; possibly TRBD2 for D (5 bases). Trimming left V 5 bases short and J 7 bases short, with 24 bases between. CDR1 and CDR2 from the germline V gene are DFQATT and SNEGSKA (reference sequence). The CDR3 runs to 15 residues. The CDR3 protein is CSASQTGGFRIEQYF. The CDR3 nucleotides are TGCAGTGCTTCTCAAACGGGCGGGTTTCGTATTGAGCAGTACTTC.

This clonotype turned up a few times. The chain recombines TRBV7-9 with TRBJ2-3; 12 bases line up with TRBD2. CDR1 is SEHNR, CDR2 FQNEAQ, per germline (reference sequence). V shed 4 bases, J shed 2 bases, and the junction held 4 bases outside the gene matches. The CDR3 covers 16 residues. CDR3 loop: CASSWWTSGDTDTQYF. The CDR3 DNA is TGTGCCAGCAGCTGGTGGACTAGCGGGGACACAGATACGCAGTATTTT.

This clonotype has a count of ten or more. This sequence joins TRBV5-1 and TRBJ1-2, with D perhaps matching TRBD1 (5 bases). The CDR3 loop spans 13 amino acids. Germline lookup yields CDR1 SGHRS and CDR2 YFSETQ. Trimming took off 3 bases at V and 8 bases at J, with 14 bases between the two ends. The CDR3 coding sequence is TGCGCCAGCAGCTCTGCAGGGTCTGGAGGCTACACCTTC. Amino acid sequence: CASSSAGSGGYTF.

The genes are TRBV2 and TRBJ2-4, with 10 bases lining up with TRBD2. The germline V gene encodes CDR1 SNHLY and CDR2 FYNNEI. V trimming: 8 bases; J trimming: 13 bases; junction bases outside the gene matches: 17. The CDR3 consists of 15 residues. As DNA, the CDR3 is TGTGCCAGCTGGAGTAGCGGGGGGCCTTACAATGAGCAGTACTTC. It encodes CASWSSGGPYNEQYF.

In regard to this clonotype: A far larger clone lies a single base away; this is likely a read error. The chain is built from TRBV29-1 and TRBJ1-2; a possible D gene is TRBD1 (6 bases). Trimming pared 7 bases from V and 2 bases from J, leaving 11 bases between. Germline V gene sequence: CDR1 SQVTM, CDR2 ANQGSEA. CDR3 length: 12 amino acids. CDR3 amino acids: CSEGGQNYGYTF. As DNA, the CDR3 is TGCAGCGAGGGTGGACAGAACTATGGCTACACCTTC.

This clonotype was seen only a few times. The chain employs TRBV28 and TRBJ1-1, with 8 nucleotides matching TRBD1. The V gene's germline CDR1 is MDHEN and CDR2 SYDVKM. The CDR3 loop spans 14 amino acids. Trimming took 8 bases from V and 2 from J; bases not matched to a gene: 7. The CDR3 spells CASFRDRPNTEAFF. In DNA, the CDR3 is TGTGCCAGCTTCCGGGACAGGCCTAACACTGAAGCTTTCTTT. Full variable domain (remainder filled in from reference TRBV28 and TRBJ1-1): DVKVTQSSRYLVKRTGEKVFLECVQDMDHENMFWYRQDPGLGLRLIYFSYDVKMKEKGDIPEGYSVSREKKERFSLILESASTNQTSMYLCASFRDRPNTEAFFGQGTRLTVV.

On this clonotype itself: A read error may produce the germline difference seen at one junction end. The V and J genes are TRBV20-1 and TRBJ2-1; 7 positions agree with TRBD1. The CDR3 has 15 amino acids. Germline CDR1 reads DFQATT; CDR2 reads SNEGSKA (reference sequence). The CDR3 reads CSAPDRVKQYSEQFF. The DNA for the CDR3 is TGCAGTGCCCCTGACAGGGTTAAGCAGTACAGTGAGCAGTTCTTC.